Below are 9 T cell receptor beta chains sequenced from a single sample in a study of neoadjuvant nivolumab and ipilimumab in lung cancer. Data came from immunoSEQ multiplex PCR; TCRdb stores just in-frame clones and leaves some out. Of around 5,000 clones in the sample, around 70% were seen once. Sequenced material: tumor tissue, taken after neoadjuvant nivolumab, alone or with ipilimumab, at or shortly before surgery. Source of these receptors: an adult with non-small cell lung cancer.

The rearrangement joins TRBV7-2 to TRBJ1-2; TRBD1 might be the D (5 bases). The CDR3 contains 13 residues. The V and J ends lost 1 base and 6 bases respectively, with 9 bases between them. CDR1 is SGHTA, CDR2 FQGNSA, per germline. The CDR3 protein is CASSLDAGDGYTF. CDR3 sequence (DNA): TGTGCCAGCAGCTTAGATGCGGGGGATGGCTACACCTTC.

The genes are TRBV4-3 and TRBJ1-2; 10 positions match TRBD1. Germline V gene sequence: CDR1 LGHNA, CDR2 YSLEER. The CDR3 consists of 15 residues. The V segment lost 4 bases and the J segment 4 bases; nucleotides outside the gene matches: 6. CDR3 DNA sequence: TGCGCCAGCAGCCCCCGGGACAGGGGAACCTATGGCTACACCTTC. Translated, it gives CASSPRDRGTYGYTF.

The DNA for the CDR3 is TGTGCCAGCAGTGAACCCCACAGGGGACGGGGAGAGACCCAGTACTTC. Protein sequence: CASSEPHRGRGETQYF. The J gene is TRBJ2-5, the V gene TRBV2; 7 bases agree with TRBD1. V lost 2 bases, J lost 4 bases, and 10 bases stayed unmatched. This CDR3 is 16 amino acids long. Per the germline V gene, CDR1 is SNHLY and CDR2 is FYNNEI. The complete variable domain, with remaining parts taken from reference TRBV2 and TRBJ2-5, reads EPEVTQTPSHQVTQMGQEVILRCVPISNHLYFYWYRQILGQKVEFLVSFYNNEISEKSEIFDDQFSVERPDGSNFTLKIRSTKLEDSAMYFCASSEPHRGRGETQYFGPGTRLLVL.

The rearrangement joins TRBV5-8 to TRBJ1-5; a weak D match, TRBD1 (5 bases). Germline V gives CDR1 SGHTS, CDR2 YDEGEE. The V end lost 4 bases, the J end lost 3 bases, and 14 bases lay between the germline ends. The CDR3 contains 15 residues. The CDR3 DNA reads TGTGCCAGCAGCCTGATGTGGGGGTCCAATCAGCCCCAGCATTTT. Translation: CASSLMWGSNQPQHF.

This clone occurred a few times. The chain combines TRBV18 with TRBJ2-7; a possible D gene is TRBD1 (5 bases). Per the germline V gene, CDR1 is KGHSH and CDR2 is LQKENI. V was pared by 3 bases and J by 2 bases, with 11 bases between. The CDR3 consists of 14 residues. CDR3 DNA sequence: TGTGCCAGCTCACCTTTAGGGGAAGCCTACGAGCAGTACTTC. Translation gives CASSPLGEAYEQYF. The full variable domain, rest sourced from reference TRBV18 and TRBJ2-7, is NAGVMQNPRHLVRRRGQEARLRCSPMKGHSHVYWYRQLPEEGLKFMVYLQKENIIDESGMPKERFSAEFPKEGPSILRIQQVVRGDSAAYFCASSPLGEAYEQYFGPGTRLTVT.

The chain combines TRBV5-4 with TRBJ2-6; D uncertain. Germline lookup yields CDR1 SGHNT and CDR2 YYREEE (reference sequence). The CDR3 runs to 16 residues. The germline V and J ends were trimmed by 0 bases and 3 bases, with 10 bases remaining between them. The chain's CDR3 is CASSLGSGVGANVLTF. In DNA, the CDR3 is TGTGCCAGCAGCTTGGGATCTGGGGTTGGGGCCAACGTCCTGACTTTC.

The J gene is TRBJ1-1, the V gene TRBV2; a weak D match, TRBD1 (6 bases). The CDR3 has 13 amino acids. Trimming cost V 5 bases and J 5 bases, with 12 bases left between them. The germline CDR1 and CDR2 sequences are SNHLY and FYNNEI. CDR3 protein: CASSSTGQTEAFF. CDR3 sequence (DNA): TGTGCCAGCAGTTCGACAGGACAAACTGAAGCTTTCTTT.

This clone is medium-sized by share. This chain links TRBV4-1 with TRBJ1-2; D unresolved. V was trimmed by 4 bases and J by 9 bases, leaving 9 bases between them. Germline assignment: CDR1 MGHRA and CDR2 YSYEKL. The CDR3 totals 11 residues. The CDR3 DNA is TGCGCCAGCAGCCTCCGGGGTTGCTACACCTTC. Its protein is CASSLRGCYTF.

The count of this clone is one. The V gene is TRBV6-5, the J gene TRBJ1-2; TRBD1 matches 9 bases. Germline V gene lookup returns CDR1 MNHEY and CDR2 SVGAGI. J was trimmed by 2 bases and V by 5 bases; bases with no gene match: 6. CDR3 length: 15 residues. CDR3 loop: CASSTGGTGNYGYTF. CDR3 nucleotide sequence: TGTGCCAGCAGTACCGGCGGGACAGGGAACTATGGCTACACCTTC.